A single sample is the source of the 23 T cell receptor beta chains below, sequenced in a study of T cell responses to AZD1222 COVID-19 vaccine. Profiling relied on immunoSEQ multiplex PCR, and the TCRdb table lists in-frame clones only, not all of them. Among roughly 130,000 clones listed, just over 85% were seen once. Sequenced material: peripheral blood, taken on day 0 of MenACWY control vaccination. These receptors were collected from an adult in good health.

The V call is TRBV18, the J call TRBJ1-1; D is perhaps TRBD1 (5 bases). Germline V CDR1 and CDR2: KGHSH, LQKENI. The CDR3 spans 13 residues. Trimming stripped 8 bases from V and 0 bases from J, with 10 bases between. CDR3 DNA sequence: TGTGCCAGCGGATCGGGGGTGAACACTGAAGCTTTCTTT. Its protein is CASGSGVNTEAFF. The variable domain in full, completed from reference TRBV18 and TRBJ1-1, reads NAGVMQNPRHLVRRRGQEARLRCSPMKGHSHVYWYRQLPEEGLKFMVYLQKENIIDESGMPKERFSAEFPKEGPSILRIQQVVRGDSAAYFCASGSGVNTEAFFGQGTRLTVV.

This CDR3 reads CASSPGGRHGYTF. DNA of the CDR3: TGTGCCAGCAGTCCAGGCGGGCGCCATGGCTACACCTTC. The chain carries TRBV27 and TRBJ1-2; D is ambiguous. Germline V gene data show CDR1 as MNHEY and CDR2 as SMNVEV (reference sequence). This CDR3 is built from 13 residues. V lost 5 bases and J 6 bases, leaving 13 bases between the germline ends.

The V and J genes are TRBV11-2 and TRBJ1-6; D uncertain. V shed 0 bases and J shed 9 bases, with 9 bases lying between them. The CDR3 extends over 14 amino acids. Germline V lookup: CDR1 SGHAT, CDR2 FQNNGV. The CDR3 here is CASSLEPRGSPLHF. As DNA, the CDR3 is TGTGCCAGCAGCTTAGAGCCTCGCGGTTCACCCCTCCACTTT.

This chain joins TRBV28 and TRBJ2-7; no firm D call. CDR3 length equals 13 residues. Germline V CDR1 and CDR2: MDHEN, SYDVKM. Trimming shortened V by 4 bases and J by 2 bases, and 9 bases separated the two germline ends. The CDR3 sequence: CASSSHGAYEQYF. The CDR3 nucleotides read TGTGCCAGCAGTTCCCACGGCGCCTACGAGCAGTACTTC.

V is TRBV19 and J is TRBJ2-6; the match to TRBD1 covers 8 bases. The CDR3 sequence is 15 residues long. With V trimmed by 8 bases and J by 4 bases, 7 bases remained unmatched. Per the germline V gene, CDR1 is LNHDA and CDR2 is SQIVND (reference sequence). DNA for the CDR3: TGTGCCAGTGCCCCCACAGGGGGAGGGGCCAACGTCCTGACTTTC. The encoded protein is CASAPTGGGANVLTF.

The CDR3, as DNA: TGTGCCAGCAGCCAAGATCTGAAGGACTATGGCTACACCTTC. Translated, it gives CASSQDLKDYGYTF. The J gene is TRBJ1-2, the V gene TRBV3-1 (or the pseudogene TRBV3-2), with D uncertain. The CDR3 has 14 residues. Looked up from germline, CDR1 is LGHDT and CDR2 is YNNKEL (reference sequence). V was cut by 0 bases and J by 3 bases, with 8 bases left in between.

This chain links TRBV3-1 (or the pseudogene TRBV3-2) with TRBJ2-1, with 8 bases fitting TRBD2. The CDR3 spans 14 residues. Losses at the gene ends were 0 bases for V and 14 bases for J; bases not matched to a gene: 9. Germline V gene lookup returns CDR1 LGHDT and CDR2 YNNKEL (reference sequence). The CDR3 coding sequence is TGTGCCAGCAGCCAAGATCAAGGCGGGAGGAGGAAGTTCTTC. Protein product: CASSQDQGGRRKFF.

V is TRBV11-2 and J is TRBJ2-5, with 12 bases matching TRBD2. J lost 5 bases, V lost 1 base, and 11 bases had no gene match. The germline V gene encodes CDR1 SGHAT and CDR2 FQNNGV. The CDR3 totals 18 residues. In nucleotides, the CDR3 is TGTGCCAGCAGCTTAGGACTAGCGGGAGTGGTTTTCGGTGAGACCCAGTACTTC. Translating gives CASSLGLAGVVFGETQYF. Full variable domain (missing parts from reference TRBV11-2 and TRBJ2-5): EAGVAQSPRYKIIEKRQSVAFWCNPISGHATLYWYQQILGQGPKLLIQFQNNGVVDDSQLPKDRFSAERLKGVDSTLKIQPAKLEDSAVYLCASSLGLAGVVFGETQYFGPGTRLLVL.

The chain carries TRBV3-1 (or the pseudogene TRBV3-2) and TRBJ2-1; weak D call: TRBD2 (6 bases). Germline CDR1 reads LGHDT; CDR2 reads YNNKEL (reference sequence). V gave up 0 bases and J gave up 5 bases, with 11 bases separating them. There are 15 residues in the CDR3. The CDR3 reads CASSQDRGLNNEQFF. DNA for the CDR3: TGTGCCAGCAGCCAAGATCGAGGACTAAACAATGAGCAGTTCTTC.

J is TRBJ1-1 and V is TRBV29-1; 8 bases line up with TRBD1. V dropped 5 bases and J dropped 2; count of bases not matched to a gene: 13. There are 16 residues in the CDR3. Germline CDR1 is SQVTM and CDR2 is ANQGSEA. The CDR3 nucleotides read TGCAGCGTTTTTGACTATTTAACAGGGGGAAACACTGAAGCTTTCTTT. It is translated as CSVFDYLTGGNTEAFF.

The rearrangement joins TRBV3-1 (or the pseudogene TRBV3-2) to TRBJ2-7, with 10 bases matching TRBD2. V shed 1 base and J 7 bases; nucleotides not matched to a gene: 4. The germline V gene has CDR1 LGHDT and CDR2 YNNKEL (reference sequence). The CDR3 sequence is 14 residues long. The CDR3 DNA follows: TGTGCCAGCAGCCAAGGGCTAGCGGGAGTAGAGCAGTACTTC. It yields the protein CASSQGLAGVEQYF.

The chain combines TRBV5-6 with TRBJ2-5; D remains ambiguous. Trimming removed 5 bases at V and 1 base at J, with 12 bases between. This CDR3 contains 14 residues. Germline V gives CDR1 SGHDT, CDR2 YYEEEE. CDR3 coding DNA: TGTGCCAGCAGATGGACGGGCCCCCAAGAGACCCAGTACTTC. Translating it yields CASRWTGPQETQYF.

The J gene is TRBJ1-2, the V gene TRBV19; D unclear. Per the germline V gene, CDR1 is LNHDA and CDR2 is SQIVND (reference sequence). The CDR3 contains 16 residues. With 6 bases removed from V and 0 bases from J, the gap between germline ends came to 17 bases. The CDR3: CASRLAPETTNYGYTF. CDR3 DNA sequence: TGTGCCAGTAGGCTGGCTCCAGAAACGACTAACTATGGCTACACCTTC. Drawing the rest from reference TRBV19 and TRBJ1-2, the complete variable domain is DGGITQSPKYLFRKEGQNVTLSCEQNLNHDAMYWYRQDPGQGLRLIYYSQIVNDFQKGDIAEGYSVSREKKESFPLTVTSAQKNPTAFYLCASRLAPETTNYGYTFGSGTRLTVV.

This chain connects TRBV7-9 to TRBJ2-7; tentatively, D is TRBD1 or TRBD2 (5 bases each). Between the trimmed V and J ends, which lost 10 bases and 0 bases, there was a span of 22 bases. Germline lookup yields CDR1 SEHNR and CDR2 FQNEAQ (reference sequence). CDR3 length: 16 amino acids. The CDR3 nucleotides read TGTGCCATCTTACCCTCCGGGACGGAGAGCTCCTACGAGCAGTACTTC. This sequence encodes CAILPSGTESSYEQYF.

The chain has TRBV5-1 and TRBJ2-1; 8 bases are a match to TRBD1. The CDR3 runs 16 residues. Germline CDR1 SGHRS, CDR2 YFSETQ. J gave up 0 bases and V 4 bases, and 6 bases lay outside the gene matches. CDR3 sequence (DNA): TGCGCCAGCAGCCCCGCCGGGACAGGCTCCTACAATGAGCAGTTCTTC. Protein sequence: CASSPAGTGSYNEQFF.

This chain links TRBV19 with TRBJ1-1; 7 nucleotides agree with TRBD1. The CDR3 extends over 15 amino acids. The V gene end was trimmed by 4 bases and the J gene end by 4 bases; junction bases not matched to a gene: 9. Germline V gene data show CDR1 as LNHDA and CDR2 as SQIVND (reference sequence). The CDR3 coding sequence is TGTGCCAGTAGTACCACGACAGGGTGGGGCACTGAAGCTTTCTTT. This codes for CASSTTTGWGTEAFF.

CDR3 protein: CASSLVGRTNYEQYF. In DNA form, the CDR3 reads TGCGCCAGCAGCTTGGTGGGGCGGACTAACTACGAGCAGTACTTC. The chain recombines TRBV5-1 with TRBJ2-7; the D gene is possibly TRBD2 (6 bases). The CDR3 is 15 amino acids. The ends were cut back, 0 bases at V and 3 bases at J, with 13 bases in the middle. Germline V CDR1 and CDR2: SGHRS, YFSETQ. The full variable domain, rest sourced from reference TRBV5-1 and TRBJ2-7, is KAGVTQTPRYLIKTRGQQVTLSCSPISGHRSVSWYQQTPGQGLQFLFEYFSETQRNKGNFPGRFSGRQFSNSRSEMNVSTLELGDSALYLCASSLVGRTNYEQYFGPGTRLTVT.

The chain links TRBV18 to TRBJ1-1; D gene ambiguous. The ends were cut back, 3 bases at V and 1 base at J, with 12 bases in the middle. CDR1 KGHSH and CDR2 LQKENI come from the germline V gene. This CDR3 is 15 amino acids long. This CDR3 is CASSPTFVGNTEAFF. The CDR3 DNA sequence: TGTGCCAGCTCACCTACCTTTGTGGGGAACACTGAAGCTTTCTTT. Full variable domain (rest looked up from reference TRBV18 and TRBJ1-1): NAGVMQNPRHLVRRRGQEARLRCSPMKGHSHVYWYRQLPEEGLKFMVYLQKENIIDESGMPKERFSAEFPKEGPSILRIQQVVRGDSAAYFCASSPTFVGNTEAFFGQGTRLTVV.

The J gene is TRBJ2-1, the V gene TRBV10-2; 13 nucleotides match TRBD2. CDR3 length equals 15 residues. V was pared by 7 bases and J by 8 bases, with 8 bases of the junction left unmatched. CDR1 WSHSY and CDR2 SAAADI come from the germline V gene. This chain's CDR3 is CASTGGTSGEYEQFF. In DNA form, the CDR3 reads TGCGCCAGCACAGGGGGGACTAGCGGGGAATATGAGCAGTTCTTC.

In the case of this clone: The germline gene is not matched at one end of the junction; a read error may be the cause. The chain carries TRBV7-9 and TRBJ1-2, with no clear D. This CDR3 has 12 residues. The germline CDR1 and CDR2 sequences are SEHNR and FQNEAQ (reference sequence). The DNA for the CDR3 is TGTGCCAGCAGCCCACGACAATTTGGCTACACCTTT. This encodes CASSPRQFGYTF.

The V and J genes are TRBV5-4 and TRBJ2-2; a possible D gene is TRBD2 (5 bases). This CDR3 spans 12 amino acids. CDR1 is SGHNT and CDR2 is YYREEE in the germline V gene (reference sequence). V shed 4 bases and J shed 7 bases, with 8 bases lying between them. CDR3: CASSNRDGELFF. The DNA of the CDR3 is TGTGCCAGCAGCAATCGGGACGGGGAGCTGTTTTTT.

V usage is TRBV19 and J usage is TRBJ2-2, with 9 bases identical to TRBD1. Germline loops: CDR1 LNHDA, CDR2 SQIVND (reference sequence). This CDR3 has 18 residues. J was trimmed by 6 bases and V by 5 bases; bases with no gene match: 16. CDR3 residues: CASSYAQGAGAYAGELFF. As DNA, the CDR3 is TGTGCCAGTAGTTATGCACAGGGGGCAGGCGCCTACGCCGGGGAGCTGTTTTTT.

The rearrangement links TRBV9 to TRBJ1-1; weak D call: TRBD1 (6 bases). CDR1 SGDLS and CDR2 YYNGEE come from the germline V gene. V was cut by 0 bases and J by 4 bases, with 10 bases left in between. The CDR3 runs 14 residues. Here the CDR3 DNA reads TGTGCCAGCAGCGTAGATCCGGGGGCCACTGAAGCTTTCTTT. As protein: CASSVDPGATEAFF.